In its sample, the clone carrying this TCR beta chain was seen many times. Combining iRepertoire HTBI primers with Arm-PCR of CDR3 regions, the authors built TCR beta libraries. TCRdb re-derived calls from the multiplex PCR reads in MiXCR, one entry per CDR3 protein. Altogether under 500,000 distinct CDR3 sequences are present, roughly 20% being singletons, with the ten largest covering over 7.5%. This entry belongs to a study of regulatory T cells in long-lasting Graves disease. Time point meaning: persistent/refractory GD, antithyroid drugs over 5 years with positive TRAb. PBMC-derived RNA was used for the TCR library. V was clipped by 8 bases and J by 6 bases; unmatched bases: 1. The CDR3 has 11 residues. The germline V gene encodes CDR1 SNHLY and CDR2 FYNNEI.

This receptor was taken from a female donor with Graves disease. The specimen was peripheral blood mononuclear cells (PBMCs), collected when the disease was refractory, from a patient treated with antithyroid drugs. V gene TRBV2 combines with J gene TRBJ1-1; 9 bases match TRBD1. The CDR3 reads CASGQGPEAFF. Here the CDR3 DNA reads TGTGCCAGCGGACAGGGGCCTGAAGCTTTCTTT.